This T cell receptor beta chain is drawn from a study of cytomegalovirus exposure and HLA in healthy donors. This clone was found once. PCR primers comprised 60 Vbeta and 13 Jbeta primers. Sequenced by immunoSEQ multiplex PCR; TCRdb stores in-frame clones only, minus some. Found here are around 110,000 clones, roughly 80% of them singletons; the top ten hold approximately 2%. The CDR3 is 15 residues long. The germline V gene has CDR1 SGHVS and CDR2 FQNEAQ. Deletions cut 2 bases from V and 3 bases from J, with 13 bases between. The sample comprised PBMCs. The V gene is TRBV7-8, the J gene TRBJ1-1; a weak D match, TRBD1 (6 bases). The sequence was obtained from a man aged 25-45 years in good health and CMV-seronegative. The CDR3 sequence is CASSLKQGLYTEAFF. The CDR3 bases are TGTGCCAGCAGCTTAAAACAGGGCCTCTACACTGAAGCTTTCTTT.